A selection of T cell receptor beta chains follows, all from one sample in a study of human T cells and chemical hapten exposure. One entry per CDR3 protein, called by TCRdb with MiXCR from the RACE reads. This repertoire shows 350,000 to 400,000 distinct CDR3 sequences, 4.5% to 5.5% found once; its top ten account for roughly 2.6%. This specimen consisted of whole blood, obtained in connection with sensitization to the hapten diphenylcyclopropenone (DPC). The receptors originated from a woman between 45 and 65 years old with alopecia areata. Some clones in this sample may be carry-over from other donors' samples. CDR3s include the opening cysteine and the closing phenylalanine or tryptophan. The D gene is left open where the match is weak. Expanded clones get a size class; other rows say once, few or many, or leave the size out.

>TRBV6-6|TRBJ1-1|TRBD1|few
CASSYPKGQGLNTEAFF
TGTGCCAGCAGTTACCCTAAAGGACAGGGTTTGAACACTGAAGCTTTCTTT
>TRBV7-6|TRBJ2-1|NA|NA
CASSLGGGIDEQFF
TGTGCCAGCAGCTTAGGGGGGGGCATCGATGAGCAGTTCTTC
>TRBV21-1|TRBJ2-7|NA|many
CASSCLHSGTGNYEQYF
TGTGCCAGCAGCTGCCTCCATTCCGGGACAGGTAATTACGAGCAGTACTTC
>TRBV10-2|TRBJ1-5|NA|many
CASSVGVTVNQPQHF
TGCGCCAGCAGTGTCGGGGTTACAGTAAATCAGCCCCAGCATTTT
>TRBV20-1|TRBJ2-3|TRBD2|NA
CSARAIRLAGGLGTDTQYF
TGCAGTGCTAGAGCTATACGGCTAGCGGGGGGCTTAGGCACAGATACGCAGTATTTT
>TRBV7-8|TRBJ2-5|NA|NA
CASSPGVVRGQETQYF
TGTGCCAGCAGCCCCGGTGTTGTGCGGGGTCAAGAGACCCAGTACTTC
>TRBV6-2/TRBV6-3|TRBJ1-5|NA|many
CASSLEEYSQPQHF
TGTGCCAGCAGTTTAGAGGAGTATAGTCAGCCCCAGCATTTT
>TRBV6-5|TRBJ2-3|NA|many
CASSPSVDTQYF
TGTGCCAGCAGCCCCAGTGTGGATACGCAGTATTTT
>TRBV11-2|TRBJ2-3|TRBD2|few
CASSFSPAGRSTDTQYF
TGTGCCAGCAGCTTTAGCCCAGCGGGAAGGAGCACAGATACGCAGTATTTT
>TRBV24-1|TRBJ1-5|TRBD1|many
CATSAPSGDRAYSNQPQHF
TGTGCCACCAGTGCCCCTTCCGGGGACAGGGCATATAGCAATCAGCCCCAGCATTTT
>TRBV28|TRBJ2-5|TRBD2|NA
CASSKTSGAQETQYF
TGTGCCAGCTCCAAGACTAGCGGGGCCCAAGAGACCCAGTACTTC
>TRBV29-1|TRBJ2-7|TRBD1|many
CSGGPGQGHYEQYF
TGCAGCGGGGGCCCGGGACAGGGGCACTACGAGCAGTACTTC
>TRBV29-1|TRBJ2-7|NA|many
CSVVASSYEQYF
TGCAGCGTTGTGGCGAGCTCCTACGAGCAGTACTTC
>TRBV28|TRBJ2-3|TRBD1|many
CASSLVAGTGADTQYF
TGTGCCAGCAGTTTAGTAGCCGGGACAGGGGCAGATACGCAGTATTTT
>TRBV9|TRBJ2-3|TRBD2|many
CASSVAAAGGGTTDTQYF
TGTGCCAGCAGCGTAGCCGCAGCCGGCGGGGGGACCACAGATACGCAGTATTTT
>TRBV29-1|TRBJ2-5|NA|many
CSVETGMEETQYF
TGCAGCGTTGAAACCGGGATGGAGGAGACCCAGTACTTC
>TRBV7-9|TRBJ2-1|NA|few
CASSPGAGAYNEQFF
TGTGCCAGCAGCCCAGGAGCGGGTGCCTACAATGAGCAGTTCTTC